The present entry profiles one T cell receptor beta chain with its context. This entry comes from a study of T cells expressing NK-cell markers. About the research overall: Among the eight sequenced donors, seven tested HCMV-seropositive and one tested seronegative.

TCRdb re-called the 5' RACE reads; every CDR3 protein appears as one record, without DNA. Its table lists about 450,000 distinct CDR3 sequences. The germline gives CDR1 MNHEY, CDR2 SVGEGT. The CDR3 extends over 13 amino acids. Sequenced material: blood T cells: a sorted CD56 or NKG2C T cell subset, CD4+ or CD8+ T cells, or bulk PBMC T cells (not recorded which). This sequence was found in a woman aged 18 to 75 in good health. The chain recombines TRBV6-2 or TRBV6-3 with TRBJ1-1; the TRBD1 assignment by TCRdb is unverifiable without DNA. This CDR3 is CASRTGVVTEAFF.